This TCR beta chain was captured by sequencing in a study of cytomegalovirus exposure and HLA in healthy donors. The study's findings and limits: Segments of the TCR beta V type were, in most cases, productive about 90% or about 30% of the time in an earlier analysis.

The germline V gene encodes CDR1 SQVTM and CDR2 ANQGSEA. Trimming stripped 3 bases from V and 1 base from J, with 9 bases between. This CDR3 spans 13 amino acids. Primers included in the PCR were 60 Vbeta and 13 Jbeta primers. Clones were read by immunoSEQ multiplex PCR, and TCRdb kept only the in-frame ones, dropping some. The table shows 90,000 to 120,000 clones, with over 75% occurring only once. This clone was found once. As yet, its antigen is unknown. The TCR comes from a man aged 25 to 45 in good health and CMV-seronegative. This chain uses TRBV29-1 with TRBJ2-5; a weak D match, TRBD1 (6 bases). Sequencing was performed on PBMCs. CDR3 sequence reads: CSVERTAQETQYF. The CDR3, as DNA: TGCAGCGTTGAGAGGACAGCCCAAGAGACCCAGTACTTC.